Sequencing of this T cell receptor (beta chain) was carried out in a study of immune evolution from preneoplasia to lung adenocarcinoma. Germline CDR1 is SGHVS and CDR2 is FQNEAQ. The ends were cut back, 1 base at V and 6 bases at J, with 10 bases in the middle. The CDR3 is 14 residues long. Profiling relied on immunoSEQ multiplex PCR, and the TCRdb table lists in-frame clones only, not all of them. The sample has around 8,200 clones, 82% seen once. Patients had resection in Japan or China between about 2014 and 2017. The TCR sequence derives from a person aged 65 to 85 with lung adenocarcinoma. This sequence joins TRBV7-8 and TRBJ2-1; D gene unclear. Material: FFPE minimally invasive lung adenocarcinoma tissue. CDR3 coding DNA: TGTGCCAGCAGCTTAGGGGCACTTCCCAATGAGCAGTTCTTC. It specifies CASSLGALPNEQFF. The complete variable domain, with remaining parts taken from reference TRBV7-8 and TRBJ2-1, reads GAGVSQSPRYKVAKRGQDVALRCDPISGHVSLFWYQQALGQGPEFLTYFQNEAQLDKSGLPSDRFFAERPEGSVSTLKIQRTQQEDSAVYLCASSLGALPNEQFFGPGTRLTVL.